A single T cell receptor (beta chain) is shown here with its context. The data are from a study of blood T cell repertoires in COVID-19. Clones were sequenced by immunoSEQ multiplex PCR, and TCRdb holds only the in-frame ones, with some missing. The profile shows about 70,000 clones, 75% to 90% of them singletons. The CDR3 has 14 amino acids. The V and J ends lost 4 bases and 10 bases, in that order; junction bases with no gene match: 4. The germline gives CDR1 WNHNN, CDR2 SYGVQD (reference sequence). The rearrangement links TRBV10-1 to TRBJ2-1, with 13 bases that match TRBD2. This TCR came from a man older than 75 with acute or convalescent COVID-19. The sequenced sample consisted of peripheral blood. CDR3 sequence reads: CASSGTSGSREQFF. The CDR3 bases are TGCGCCAGCAGTGGGACTAGCGGGAGTAGAGAGCAGTTCTTC.